This paragraph reports one TCR beta chain. Its cognate antigen has yet to be identified. The CDR3 runs 13 residues from the cysteine to the phenylalanine. The nucleotide record is missing. CDR1 and CDR2, looked up from the germline V gene, are SQVTM and ANQGSEA. These reads were obtained on a NextSeq 550. The Human TCR Profiling Kit (MiLaboratory) was used to prepare UMI-labeled 5' RACE TRB cDNA libraries. cDNA synthesis used the entire amount of extracted RNA, and PCR amplification then used the entire amount of cDNA produced. Libraries were prepared in parallel with an identical number of PCR cycles. As for the original processing: About 50,000 +/- 10,000 unique UMI-labeled TRB cDNA molecules per library were extracted with MIGEC and MiXCR, with at least two reads per UMI required. On average, around 40,000 +/- 10,000 functional in-frame TRB CDR3 nucleotide clonotypes lacking stop codons were found per library. After downsampling to 5000 UMI-labeled TRB molecules per sample, diversity metrics, including normalized Shannon-Wiener and Chao1, were computed in VDJtools. VDJtools was used to calculate clonotype-size-weighted physicochemical properties of the central five CDR3 residues, namely interaction energy, strength, volume and Kidera factor 4. The reads were reprocessed in TCRdb, with one entry per CDR3 protein sequence and no accompanying DNA. V and J calls and clone size were set by TCRdb, not the authors. The table of this sample itemizes about 43,000 distinct CDR3 sequences. The top ten clonotypes cover roughly 14% of the sample.

Each CD8+ T cell subset was flow-sorted in triplicate, with roughly 300,000 cells per subset placed directly into RLT lysis buffer. Peripheral blood mononuclear cells were isolated from buffy coats using standard density gradient centrifugation. Total RNA was extracted from sorted cells with an RNeasy Mini Kit. The data were taken from a study of CXCR3-negative and CXCR3-positive naive CD8 T cells (dated by TCRdb to about 2019). In the study overall: In total, some 150 million TRB reads were obtained, which works out to roughly 1.5 +/- 0.3 million reads per library. The diversity and physicochemical repertoire analyses included under 12 donors pooled from two independent experiments. For the TRBV-TRBJ cluster analysis, the naive subsets came from about five donors, while the memory cells came from 3 donors.

The research as a whole found: Both naive subsets had comparably high repertoire diversity, while memory CD8+ T cells had much lower repertoire diversity. Freshly isolated PBMCs were used for most assays because CXCR3 expression partially decreased after cryopreservation. Because surface CD5, which is linked to self-reactivity in mice, was comparable between the naive subsets, TCR interaction strength was also inferred from the physicochemical properties of TRB CDR3s. Similar TRBV-TRBJ usage was shown by naive CXCR3-negative and CXCR3-positive cells from the same donor, whereas distinct patterns were shown by memory cells.

The rearranged segments are TRBV29-1 and TRBJ2-7. Sequences were obtained from memory CD8+ T cells from blood. The cell subset or site label, read with the paper, signifies: conventional CD8+ memory T cells (TMEM), sorted as controls. The receptor was isolated from a human donor in good health. Some clones in this sample may be carry-over from other donors' samples. The CDR3 here reads CSVELEKIYEQYF.